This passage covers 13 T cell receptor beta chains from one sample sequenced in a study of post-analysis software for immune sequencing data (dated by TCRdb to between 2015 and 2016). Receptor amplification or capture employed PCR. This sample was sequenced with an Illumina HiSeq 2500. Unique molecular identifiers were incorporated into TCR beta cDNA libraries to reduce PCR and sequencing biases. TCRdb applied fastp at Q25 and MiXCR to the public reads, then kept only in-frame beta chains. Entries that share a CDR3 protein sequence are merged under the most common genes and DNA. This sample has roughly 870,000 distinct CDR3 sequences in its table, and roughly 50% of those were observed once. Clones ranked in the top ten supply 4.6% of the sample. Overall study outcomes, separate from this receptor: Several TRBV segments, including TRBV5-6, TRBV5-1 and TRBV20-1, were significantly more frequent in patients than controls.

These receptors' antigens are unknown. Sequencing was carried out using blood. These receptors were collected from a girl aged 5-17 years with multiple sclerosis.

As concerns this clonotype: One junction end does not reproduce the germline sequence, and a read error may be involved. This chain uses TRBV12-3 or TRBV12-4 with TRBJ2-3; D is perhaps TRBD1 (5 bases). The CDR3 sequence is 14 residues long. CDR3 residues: CGSSPRGASDVQYF. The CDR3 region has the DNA TGTGGCAGCAGCCCCCGTGGGGCATCAGATGTGCAGTATTTT.

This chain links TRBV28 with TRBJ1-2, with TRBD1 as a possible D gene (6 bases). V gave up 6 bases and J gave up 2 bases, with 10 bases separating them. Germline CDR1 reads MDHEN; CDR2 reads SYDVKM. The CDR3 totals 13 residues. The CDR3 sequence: CASRVDRNYGYTF. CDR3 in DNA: TGTGCCAGCAGAGTAGACAGGAACTATGGCTACACCTTC.

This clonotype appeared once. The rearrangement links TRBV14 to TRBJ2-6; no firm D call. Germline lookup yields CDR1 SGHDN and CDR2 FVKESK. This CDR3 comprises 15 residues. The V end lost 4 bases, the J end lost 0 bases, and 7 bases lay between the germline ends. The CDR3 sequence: CASSPYLSGANVLTF. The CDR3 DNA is TGTGCCAGCAGCCCCTATCTCTCTGGGGCCAACGTCCTGACTTTC. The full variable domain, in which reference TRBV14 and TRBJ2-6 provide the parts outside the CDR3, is EAGVTQFPSHSVIEKGQTVTLRCDPISGHDNLYWYRRVMGKEIKFLLHFVKESKQDESGMPNNRFLAERTGGTYSTLKVQPAELEDSGVYFCASSPYLSGANVLTFGAGSRLTVL.

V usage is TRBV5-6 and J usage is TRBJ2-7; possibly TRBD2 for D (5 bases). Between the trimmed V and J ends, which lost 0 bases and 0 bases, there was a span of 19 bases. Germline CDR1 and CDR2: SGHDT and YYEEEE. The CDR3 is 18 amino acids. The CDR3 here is CASSLGPWAGLRSYEQYF. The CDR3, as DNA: TGTGCCAGCAGCTTGGGGCCCTGGGCGGGCCTACGCTCCTACGAGCAGTACTTC.

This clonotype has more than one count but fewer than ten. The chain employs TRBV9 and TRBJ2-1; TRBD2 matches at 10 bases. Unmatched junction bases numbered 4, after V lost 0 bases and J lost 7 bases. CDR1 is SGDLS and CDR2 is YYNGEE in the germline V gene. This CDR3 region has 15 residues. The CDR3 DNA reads TGTGCCAGCAGCGTAGCAGCGGGAGGGGTGAATGAGCAGTTCTTC. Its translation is CASSVAAGGVNEQFF.

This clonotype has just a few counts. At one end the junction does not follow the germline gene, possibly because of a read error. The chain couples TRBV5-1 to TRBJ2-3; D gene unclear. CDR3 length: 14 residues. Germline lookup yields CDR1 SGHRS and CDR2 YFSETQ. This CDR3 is CASSLGPDTDTQYF. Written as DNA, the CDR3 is TGTGCCAGCAGCTTAGGTCCGGATACAGATACGCAGTATTTT. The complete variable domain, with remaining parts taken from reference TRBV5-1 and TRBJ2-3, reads KAGVTQTPRYLIKTRGQQVTLSCSPISGHRSVSWYQQTPGQGLQFLFEYFSETQRNKGNFPGRFSGRQFSNSRSEMNVSTLELGDSALYLCASSLGPDTDTQYFGPGTRLTVL.

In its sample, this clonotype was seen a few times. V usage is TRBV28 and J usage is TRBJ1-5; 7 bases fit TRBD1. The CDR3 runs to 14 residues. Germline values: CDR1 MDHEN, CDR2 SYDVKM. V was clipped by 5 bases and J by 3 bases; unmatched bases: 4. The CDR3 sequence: CASSLGTANQPQHF. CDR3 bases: TGTGCCAGCAGTCTGGGGACAGCCAATCAGCCCCAGCATTTT.

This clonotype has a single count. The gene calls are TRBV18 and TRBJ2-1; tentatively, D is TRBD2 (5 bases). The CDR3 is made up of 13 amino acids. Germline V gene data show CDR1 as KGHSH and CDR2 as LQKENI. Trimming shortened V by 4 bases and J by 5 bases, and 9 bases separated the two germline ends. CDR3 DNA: TGTGCCAGCTCACATGGACTGAACAATGAGCAGTTCTTC. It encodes CASSHGLNNEQFF.

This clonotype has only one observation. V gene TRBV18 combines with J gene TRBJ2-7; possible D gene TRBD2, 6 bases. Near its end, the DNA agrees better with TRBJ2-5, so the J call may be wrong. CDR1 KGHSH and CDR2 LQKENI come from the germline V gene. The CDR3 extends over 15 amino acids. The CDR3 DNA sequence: TGTGCCAGCTCACCACCGAGGAGGGGACGAGAGACCCAGTACTTC. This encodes CASSPPRRGRETQYF.

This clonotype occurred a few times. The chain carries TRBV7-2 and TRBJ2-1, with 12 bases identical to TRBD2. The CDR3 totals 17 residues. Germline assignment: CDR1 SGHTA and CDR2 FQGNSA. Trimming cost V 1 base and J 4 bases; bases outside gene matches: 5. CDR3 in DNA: TGTGCCAGCAGCTTAGTTCTAGCGGGGGGGAAGTACAATGAGCAGTTCTTC. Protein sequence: CASSLVLAGGKYNEQFF.

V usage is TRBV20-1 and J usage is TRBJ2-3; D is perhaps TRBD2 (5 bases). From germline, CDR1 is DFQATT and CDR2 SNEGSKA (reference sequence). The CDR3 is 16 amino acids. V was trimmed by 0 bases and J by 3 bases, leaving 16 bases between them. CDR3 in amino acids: CSARDPAEKPTDTQYF. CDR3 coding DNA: TGCAGTGCTAGAGATCCAGCGGAAAAACCTACAGATACGCAGTATTTT.

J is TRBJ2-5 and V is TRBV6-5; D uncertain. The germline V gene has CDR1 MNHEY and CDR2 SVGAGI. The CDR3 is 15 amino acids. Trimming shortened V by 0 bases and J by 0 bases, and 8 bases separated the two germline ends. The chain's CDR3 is CASSYSAEYQETQYF. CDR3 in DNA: TGTGCCAGCAGTTACTCTGCGGAATACCAAGAGACCCAGTACTTC.

The CDR3 region has the DNA TGCAGTGCTAGTAGCGGACTAGCGGGAGTTTACGGTGAGCAGTTCTTC. Its translation is CSASSGLAGVYGEQFF. J is TRBJ2-1 and V is TRBV20-1, with TRBD2 identical over 13 bases. Trimming took 3 bases from V and 9 from J; bases not matched to a gene: 11. CDR3 size: 16 residues. CDR1 is DFQATT and CDR2 is SNEGSKA in the germline V gene (reference sequence).